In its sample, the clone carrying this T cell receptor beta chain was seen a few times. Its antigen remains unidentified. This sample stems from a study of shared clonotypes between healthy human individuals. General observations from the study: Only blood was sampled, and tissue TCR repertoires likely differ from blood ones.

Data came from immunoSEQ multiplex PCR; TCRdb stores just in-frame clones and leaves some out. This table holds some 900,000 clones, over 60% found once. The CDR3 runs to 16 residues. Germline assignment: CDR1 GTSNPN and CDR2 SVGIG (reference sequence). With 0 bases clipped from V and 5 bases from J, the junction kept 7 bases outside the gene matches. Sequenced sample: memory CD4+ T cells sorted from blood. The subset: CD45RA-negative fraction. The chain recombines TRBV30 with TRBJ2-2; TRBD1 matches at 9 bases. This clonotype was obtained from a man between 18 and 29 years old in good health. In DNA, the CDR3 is TGTGCCTGGAGTGTACTCCGGACAGGGGAAACCGGGGAGCTGTTTTTT. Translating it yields CAWSVLRTGETGELFF.